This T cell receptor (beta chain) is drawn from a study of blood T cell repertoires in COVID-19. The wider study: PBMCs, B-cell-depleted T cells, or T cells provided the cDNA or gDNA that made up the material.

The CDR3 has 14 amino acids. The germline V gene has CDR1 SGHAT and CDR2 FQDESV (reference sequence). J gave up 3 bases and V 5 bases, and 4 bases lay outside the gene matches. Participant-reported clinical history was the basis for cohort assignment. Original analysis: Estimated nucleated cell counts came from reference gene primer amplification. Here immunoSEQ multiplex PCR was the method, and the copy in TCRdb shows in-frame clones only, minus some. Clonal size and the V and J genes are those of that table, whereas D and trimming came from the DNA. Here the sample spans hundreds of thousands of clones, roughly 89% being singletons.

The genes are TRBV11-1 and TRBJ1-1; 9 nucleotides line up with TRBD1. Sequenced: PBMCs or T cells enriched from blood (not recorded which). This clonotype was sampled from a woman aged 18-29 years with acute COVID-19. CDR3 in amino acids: CASSPRTGDTEAFF. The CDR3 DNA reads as TGTGCCAGCAGCCCTCGGACAGGGGACACTGAAGCTTTCTTT.